The 9 T cell receptor beta chains reported below all come from one sample, sequenced in a study of cytomegalovirus exposure and HLA in healthy donors. Use of 60 Vbeta and 13 Jbeta primers characterized the PCR. The method was immunoSEQ multiplex PCR; TCRdb's version includes in-frame clones alone and lacks a portion of them. This table has approximately 110,000 clones, around 75% appearing once. The source material was PBMCs. The receptors come from a man in his thirties or forties in good health and CMV-seronegative.

The J gene is TRBJ2-3, the V gene TRBV7-9; D uncertain. CDR3 length: 13 amino acids. The germline gives CDR1 SEHNR, CDR2 FQNEAQ (reference sequence). Trimming removed 5 bases at V and 4 bases at J, with 10 bases between. The CDR3, as DNA: TGTGCCAGCAGCAAAACTAATCCAGATACGCAGTATTTT. This gives the protein CASSKTNPDTQYF.

J is TRBJ2-1 and V is TRBV4-2; 12 bases align to TRBD2. This CDR3 is built from 16 residues. CDR1 LGHNA and CDR2 YNFKEQ come from the germline V gene. Unmatched junction bases numbered 12, after V lost 8 bases and J lost 7 bases. DNA for the CDR3: TGTGCCAGCTCTACGACTAGCGGGAGAATCAGGAATGAGCAGTTCTTC. Translating gives CASSTTSGRIRNEQFF.

This clone was counted a few times. This rearrangement joins TRBV7-2 to TRBJ1-1; D gene unclear. CDR1 SGHTA and CDR2 FQGNSA come from the germline V gene. Trimming pared 0 bases from V and 1 base from J, leaving 12 bases between. This CDR3 comprises 16 residues. The CDR3 coding sequence is TGTGCCAGCAGCTTAGCGCAGCCCCGACAGAACACTGAAGCTTTCTTT. It translates to CASSLAQPRQNTEAFF.

The gene calls are TRBV18 and TRBJ1-4, with D perhaps matching TRBD1 (6 bases). V was cut by 4 bases and J by 2 bases, with 14 bases left in between. In germline, CDR1 is KGHSH, CDR2 LQKENI. This CDR3 region has 16 residues. CDR3 bases: TGTGCCAGCTCACTGGACAGTCCCCTCACTAATGAAAAACTGTTTTTT. Translation: CASSLDSPLTNEKLFF.

The genes are TRBV7-8 and TRBJ2-1, with 12 bases identical to TRBD1. Unmatched junction bases numbered 5, after V lost 5 bases and J lost 9 bases. This CDR3 comprises 14 residues. The germline CDR1 and CDR2 sequences are SGHVS and FQNEAQ. As DNA, the CDR3 is TGTGCCAGCAGCCCGGGACAGGGGGCAGGTGAGCAGTTCTTC. Translating gives CASSPGQGAGEQFF.

In this sample, this clone turned up a few times. The genes are TRBV4-1 and TRBJ2-1, with D possibly being TRBD1 (5 bases). V lost 3 bases and J 0 bases, leaving 9 bases between the germline ends. Germline V CDR1 and CDR2: MGHRA, YSYEKL. The CDR3 has 15 amino acids. This CDR3 is CASSQTRDSYNEQFF. The CDR3 DNA reads as TGCGCCAGCAGCCAGACCAGGGACTCCTACAATGAGCAGTTCTTC.

Remarks on this clone: The same CDR3 also results from other DNA sequences found in this sample. This rearrangement joins TRBV29-1 to TRBJ1-1, with 7 bases matching TRBD1. Germline V gene lookup returns CDR1 SQVTM and CDR2 ANQGSEA. The length of the CDR3 is 12 residues. Germline trimming cut 6 bases from V and 1 base from J; bases unmatched to any gene: 2. Written as DNA, the CDR3 is TGCAGCGTCGGGACAGCGAACACTGAAGCTTTCTTT. Its translation: CSVGTANTEAFF.

In this sample, this clone turned up a few times. V usage is TRBV6-5 and J usage is TRBJ1-3, with 8 bases aligning to TRBD1. CDR1 and CDR2 (germline): MNHEY, SVGAGI. The CDR3 sequence is 14 residues long. The CDR3 DNA is TGTGCGTCGAGCCCAGACAGGGACAGGAACACCATATATTTT. Translation: CASSPDRDRNTIYF.

V gene TRBV7-9 combines with J gene TRBJ2-1; no definite D call. The V end was cut by 2 bases, the J end by 6 bases, with 5 bases between. The germline gives CDR1 SEHNR, CDR2 FQNEAQ (reference sequence). This CDR3 comprises 12 residues. The CDR3 loop is CASSLSVNEQFF. CDR3 coding DNA: TGTGCCAGCAGCTTAAGCGTCAATGAGCAGTTCTTC.